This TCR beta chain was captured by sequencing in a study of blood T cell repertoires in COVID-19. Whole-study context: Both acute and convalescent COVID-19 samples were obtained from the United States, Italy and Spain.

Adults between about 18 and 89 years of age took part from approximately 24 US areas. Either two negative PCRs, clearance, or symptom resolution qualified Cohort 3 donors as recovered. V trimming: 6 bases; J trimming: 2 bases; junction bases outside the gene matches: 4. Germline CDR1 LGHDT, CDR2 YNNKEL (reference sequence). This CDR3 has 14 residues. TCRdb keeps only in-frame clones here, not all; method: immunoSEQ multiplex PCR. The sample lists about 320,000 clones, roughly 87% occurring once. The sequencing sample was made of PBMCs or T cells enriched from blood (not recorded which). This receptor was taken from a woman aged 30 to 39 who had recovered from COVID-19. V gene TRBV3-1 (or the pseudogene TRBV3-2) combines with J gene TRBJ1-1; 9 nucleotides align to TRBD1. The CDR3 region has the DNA TGTGCCAGCAGACTACAGGGGGCAAACACTGAAGCTTTCTTT. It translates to CASRLQGANTEAFF.